The clone carrying this T cell receptor (beta chain) appeared a single time. Its antigen remains unidentified. Using immunoSEQ multiplex PCR, the repertoire was profiled, and TCRdb retains in-frame clones only, with some absent. Here the sample spans tens of thousands of clones, under 85% being singletons. The data originate from a study of vaccination effects on CD4 cells after COVID-19. V was pared by 6 bases and J by 0 bases, with 13 bases between. Germline loops: CDR1 MNHEY, CDR2 SVGAGI. The CDR3 extends over 15 amino acids. Under the ViraFEST assay, PBMC were stimulated with viral peptide pools so that antigen-specific CD4+ T cells expanded. Sequencing was performed afterwards. Having been cultured for less than 12 days, the cells underwent CD4+ T cell isolation. Two doses of BNT162b2 or mRNA-1273 vaccine were administered to participants. Researchers reported culturing 1.5 million to 2 million PBMC in each well, adding 8 to 10 IU/ml IL-2 and 10 ug/ml peptides.

This TCR was sampled from a human donor who received a COVID-19 vaccine. The sample consisted of CD4+ T cells from PBMCs cultured with HCoV-OC43 spike peptides, taken after COVID-19 vaccination. The subset was: HCoV-OC43 spike overlapping peptide pool stimulation. This sequence joins TRBV6-5 and TRBJ2-3, with D possibly matching TRBD1 (6 bases). CDR3 residues: CASSLRTASTDTQYF. CDR3 bases: TGTGCCAGCAGCCTTCGGACAGCTAGCACAGATACGCAGTATTTT.